Below are 29 T cell receptor beta chains sequenced from a single sample in a study of shared clonotypes between healthy human individuals. The assay was immunoSEQ multiplex PCR, and TCRdb's table has in-frame clones only and misses some. The sample includes roughly 2 million clones, around 95% of them seen just once. The specimen sequenced was naive CD4+ T cells sorted from blood. Subset defined: CD45RA+ positively selected. The receptors originated from a man younger than 35 in good health.

The sample holds one count of this clone. This sequence joins TRBV7-9 and TRBJ2-7; no definite D call. V was cut by 2 bases and J by 3 bases, with 8 bases left in between. The germline gives CDR1 SEHNR, CDR2 FQNEAQ (reference sequence). The CDR3 consists of 13 residues. CDR3 sequence reads: CASSLLPVYEQYF. In DNA form, the CDR3 reads TGTGCCAGCAGCTTATTACCCGTCTACGAGCAGTACTTC.

The chain employs TRBV7-6 and TRBJ1-6; weak D call: TRBD1 (6 bases). The V end lost 2 bases, the J end lost 9 bases, and 14 bases lay between the germline ends. The CDR3 length is 15 residues. Germline V lookup: CDR1 SGHVS, CDR2 FNYEAQ. The CDR3 DNA reads TGTGCCAGCAGCTTAATTCAGGGGCCCGGTTCACCCCTCCACTTT. Translated, it gives CASSLIQGPGSPLHF.

The genes are TRBV18 and TRBJ1-2; D call uncertain. Between the trimmed V and J ends, which lost 4 bases and 8 bases, there was a span of 26 bases. CDR3 length: 17 amino acids. Germline V gene lookup returns CDR1 KGHSH and CDR2 LQKENI. CDR3 nucleotides: TGTGCCAGCTCACTACAAGGCGCCCCAGTCTACACGGGGGGCTACACCTTC. The encoded protein is CASSLQGAPVYTGGYTF.

The V and J genes are TRBV19 and TRBJ2-1; 7 bases align to TRBD2. The CDR3 extends over 13 amino acids. CDR1 and CDR2 (germline): LNHDA, SQIVND (reference sequence). V dropped 8 bases and J dropped 6; count of bases not matched to a gene: 7. CDR3 DNA sequence: TGTGCCAGTGGGCGGGAGCTACGCAATGAGCAGTTCTTC. Translated, it gives CASGRELRNEQFF.

The chain uses TRBV7-2 and TRBJ1-1; TRBD1 aligns across 8 bases. CDR1 and CDR2 (germline): SGHTA, FQGNSA. The CDR3 sequence is 15 residues long. V was clipped by 4 bases and J by 1 base; unmatched bases: 5. CDR3 nucleotides: TGTGCCAGCAGCTCGAGGACAGGGCGGAACACTGAAGCTTTCTTT. It codes for CASSSRTGRNTEAFF.

This chain connects TRBV30 to TRBJ1-2; 7 nucleotides align to TRBD1. Germline V lookup: CDR1 GTSNPN, CDR2 SVGIG (reference sequence). There are 13 residues in the CDR3. The CDR3 loop reads CAIRTGFNYGYTF. The DNA of the CDR3 is TGTGCGATAAGGACAGGCTTTAACTATGGCTACACCTTC.

The chain combines TRBV2 with TRBJ2-1; 9 bases match TRBD1. Germline lookup yields CDR1 SNHLY and CDR2 FYNNEI. V lost 9 bases to trimming and J lost 9 bases; unmatched junction nucleotides: 12. The CDR3 has 14 residues. The CDR3 is CARTFDRGGGEQFF. For the CDR3, the DNA is TGTGCCAGGACATTCGACAGGGGGGGCGGTGAGCAGTTCTTC.

As for this clone: Other DNA sequences from this sample encode an identical CDR3 as well. The genes are TRBV7-2 and TRBJ2-7, with TRBD1 matching 7 bases. Trimming at V came to 5 bases and at J to 2 bases, leaving 6 bases not matched to a gene. Germline CDR1 and CDR2: SGHTA and FQGNSA. The CDR3 extends over 14 amino acids. The CDR3 nucleotides read TGTGCCAGCAGCCTAGGGGGCGGACCCTACGAGCAGTACTTC. Protein product: CASSLGGGPYEQYF.

Concerning this clone: Other DNA variants within this sample encode the same CDR3. The V and J genes are TRBV6-5 and TRBJ2-7; D remains unclear. V lost 2 bases to trimming and J lost 0 bases, with 8 bases between them. The CDR3 extends over 14 amino acids. Looked up from germline, CDR1 is MNHEY and CDR2 is SVGAGI. CDR3 sequence (DNA): TGTGCCAGCAGTTACCGTGGGGACTCCTACGAGCAGTACTTC. Amino acid sequence: CASSYRGDSYEQYF.

CDR3: CASTADRVYGYTF. The DNA for the CDR3 is TGTGCCAGCACTGCGGACAGGGTCTATGGCTACACCTTC. The chain uses TRBV2 and TRBJ1-2; 8 bases agree with TRBD1. The germline gives CDR1 SNHLY, CDR2 FYNNEI. This CDR3 region has 13 residues. Trimming cost V 7 bases and J 4 bases; bases outside gene matches: 5.

The chain is built from TRBV5-6 and TRBJ2-5; D might be TRBD1 or TRBD2, each matching 5 bases. The CDR3 has 14 amino acids. Trimming stripped 4 bases from V and 7 bases from J, with 17 bases between. The germline V gene has CDR1 SGHDT and CDR2 YYEEEE. Here the CDR3 DNA reads TGTGCCAGCAGCGGAGCGGTTGGGGGTTGGACCCAGTACTTC. The encoded protein is CASSGAVGGWTQYF.

This chain's CDR3 is CSVTPETQYF. CDR3 coding DNA: TGCAGCGTTACCCCGGAGACCCAGTACTTC. The chain has TRBV29-1 and TRBJ2-5, with D hard to call. V shed 5 bases and J shed 5 bases, with 6 bases lying between them. CDR1 is SQVTM and CDR2 is ANQGSEA in the germline V gene. The CDR3 sequence is 10 residues long.

V is TRBV6-5 and J is TRBJ1-5, with D perhaps TRBD1 (6 bases). This CDR3 has 15 amino acids. Germline CDR1 and CDR2: MNHEY and SVGAGI. Deletions cut 6 bases from V and 7 bases from J, with 19 bases between. The CDR3 DNA is TGTGCCAGCAGCCAGGGGCAGTTCTTTGAGCAGCCCCAGCATTTT. Its translation: CASSQGQFFEQPQHF.

The rearrangement uses TRBV5-1 and TRBJ1-4; no clear D. The CDR3 has 15 amino acids. CDR1 is SGHRS and CDR2 is YFSETQ in the germline V gene. Trimming pared 4 bases from V and 5 bases from J, leaving 15 bases between. The CDR3 DNA reads TGCGCCAGCAGCCGTGGCGGCGCGGGGAATGAAAAACTGTTTTTT. Protein: CASSRGGAGNEKLFF.

This clone was counted once. This sequence joins TRBV10-3 and TRBJ1-6, with TRBD1 identical over 9 bases. This CDR3 is built from 15 residues. V lost 5 bases, J lost 5 bases, and 4 bases stayed unmatched. Germline CDR1 reads ENHRY; CDR2 reads SYGVKD. Here the CDR3 reads CAISSRTGDNSPLHF. The DNA for the CDR3 is TGTGCCATCAGTTCCCGGACAGGGGATAATTCACCCCTCCACTTT.

Regarding this clone: The identical CDR3 is also encoded by other nucleotide sequences in the sample. This rearrangement joins TRBV5-1 to TRBJ2-3; 13 bases line up with TRBD2. The CDR3 is made up of 16 amino acids. From germline, CDR1 is SGHRS and CDR2 YFSETQ. The V gene end was trimmed by 0 bases and the J gene end by 4 bases; junction bases not matched to a gene: 2. CDR3 protein: CASSLAGLAGADTQYF. CDR3 nucleotides: TGCGCCAGCAGCTTGGCTGGACTAGCGGGAGCAGATACGCAGTATTTT.

The chain joins TRBV6-5 to TRBJ1-1; no reliable D call. V lost 6 bases and J lost 0, with 11 bases in between. The germline gives CDR1 MNHEY, CDR2 SVGAGI. The CDR3 spans 14 residues. The CDR3 protein is CASSRNGLNTEAFF. CDR3 DNA: TGTGCCAGCAGCCGTAACGGACTGAACACTGAAGCTTTCTTT.

The chain has TRBV5-1 and TRBJ2-2; D uncertain. Germline lookup yields CDR1 SGHRS and CDR2 YFSETQ. V was shortened by 0 bases and J by 8 bases, with 11 bases between the two germline ends. The CDR3 totals 14 residues. The CDR3 spells CASSLEYGFGELFF. The CDR3 region has the DNA TGCGCCAGCAGCTTGGAGTACGGTTTTGGGGAGCTGTTTTTT. Complete variable domain (other parts from reference TRBV5-1 and TRBJ2-2): KAGVTQTPRYLIKTRGQQVTLSCSPISGHRSVSWYQQTPGQGLQFLFEYFSETQRNKGNFPGRFSGRQFSNSRSEMNVSTLELGDSALYLCASSLEYGFGELFFGEGSRLTVL.

The CDR3 reads CASSLSAGEGPSTDTQYF. The CDR3 DNA is TGTGCCAGCAGCTTATCTGCGGGAGAGGGGCCTAGCACAGATACGCAGTATTTT. This chain connects TRBV7-2 to TRBJ2-3; 7 nucleotides line up with TRBD2. The V and J ends lost 2 bases and 0 bases, in that order; junction bases with no gene match: 11. The germline V gene encodes CDR1 SGHTA and CDR2 FQGNSA. The CDR3 is 18 residues long.

The CDR3 DNA is TGCGCCAGCAGCCAGGACAGGGGTTACGGGGAGCTGTTTTTT. This codes for CASSQDRGYGELFF. The rearrangement uses TRBV4-3 and TRBJ2-2; 9 bases agree with TRBD1. The CDR3 runs 14 residues. The germline V gene encodes CDR1 LGHNA and CDR2 YSLEER. The V and J ends lost 3 bases and 7 bases, in that order; junction bases with no gene match: 3.

The rearrangement joins TRBV29-1 to TRBJ1-1; no firm D call. The CDR3 contains 15 residues. With 4 bases removed from V and 4 bases from J, the gap between germline ends came to 19 bases. Germline CDR1 SQVTM, CDR2 ANQGSEA. The CDR3 reads CSVARAVNMGTEAFF. Here the CDR3 DNA reads TGCAGCGTTGCAAGGGCAGTTAATATGGGCACTGAAGCTTTCTTT.

The V gene is TRBV19, the J gene TRBJ2-1, with TRBD2 matching 15 bases. Germline-derived CDR1 and CDR2 are LNHDA and SQIVND (reference sequence). The CDR3 consists of 17 residues. Trimming took 4 bases from V and 5 from J; bases not matched to a gene: 6. The CDR3 sequence is CASSTRTSGRVHNEQFF. The CDR3, as DNA: TGTGCCAGTAGTACTCGGACTAGCGGGAGGGTACACAATGAGCAGTTCTTC.

This sequence joins TRBV7-9 and TRBJ1-4; 10 bases match TRBD1. The CDR3 totals 15 residues. J was trimmed by 7 bases and V by 5 bases; bases with no gene match: 7. Germline values: CDR1 SEHNR, CDR2 FQNEAQ (reference sequence). As DNA, the CDR3 is TGTGCCAGCAGCCGAGAGGGACAGGGGTCTGAAAAACTGTTTTTT. It translates to CASSREGQGSEKLFF.

The chain carries TRBV13 and TRBJ1-5; D not certain. Germline V CDR1 and CDR2: PRHDT, FYEKMQ (reference sequence). Trimming removed 0 bases from V and 0 bases from J, with 3 bases in between. This CDR3 has 14 residues. The CDR3 loop reads CASSLGNSNQPQHF. CDR3 nucleotide sequence: TGTGCCAGCAGCTTAGGAAATAGCAATCAGCCCCAGCATTTT. The full variable domain, with the rest looked up from reference TRBV13 and TRBJ1-5, is AAGVIQSPRHLIKEKRETATLKCYPIPRHDTVYWYQQGPGQDPQFLISFYEKMQSDKGSIPDRFSAQQFSDYHSELNMSSLELGDSALYFCASSLGNSNQPQHFGDGTRLSIL.

J is TRBJ2-7 and V is TRBV7-8, with D possibly TRBD1 on 5 matching bases. The CDR3 consists of 14 residues. The germline V gene has CDR1 SGHVS and CDR2 FQNEAQ. Trimming left V 1 base short and J 2 bases short, with 9 bases between. The CDR3 reads CASSLGTGTYEQYF. As DNA, the CDR3 is TGTGCCAGCAGCTTAGGTACAGGTACCTACGAGCAGTACTTC.

The table lists this clone with a few counts. The chain employs TRBV28 and TRBJ1-6; D might be TRBD1 (6 bases). Trimming stripped 6 bases from V and 12 bases from J, with 12 bases between. Germline lookup yields CDR1 MDHEN and CDR2 SYDVKM. There are 12 residues in the CDR3. CDR3 protein: CASRGNRVPLHF. In DNA form, the CDR3 reads TGTGCCAGCAGGGGGAACAGGGTACCCCTCCACTTT.

The chain carries TRBV6-1 and TRBJ2-1, with 8 bases aligning to TRBD2. The ends lost 3 bases at V and 0 bases at J; junction bases unmatched: 4. CDR3 size: 16 residues. Looked up from germline, CDR1 is MNHNS and CDR2 is SASEGT. The CDR3 coding sequence is TGTGCCAGCAGTGAGTCTCTAGCGGGCTCCTACAATGAGCAGTTCTTC. Translated, it gives CASSESLAGSYNEQFF.

This clone came up once. This chain connects TRBV19 to TRBJ2-7; TRBD1 might be the D (5 bases). V lost 6 bases, J lost 0 bases, and 9 bases lay in between. This CDR3 contains 13 residues. Germline lookup yields CDR1 LNHDA and CDR2 SQIVND (reference sequence). As DNA, the CDR3 is TGTGCCAGTAGACCTAGGGGCTCCTACGAGCAGTACTTC. This codes for CASRPRGSYEQYF. Based on the CDR3 plus reference TRBV19 and TRBJ2-7, the full variable domain is DGGITQSPKYLFRKEGQNVTLSCEQNLNHDAMYWYRQDPGQGLRLIYYSQIVNDFQKGDIAEGYSVSREKKESFPLTVTSAQKNPTAFYLCASRPRGSYEQYFGPGTRLTVT.

The gene calls are TRBV29-1 and TRBJ2-7; the match to TRBD1 covers 8 bases. CDR3 length equals 13 residues. After removal of 2 bases from V and 3 bases from J, the junction contained 3 bases not matched to a gene. Germline loops: CDR1 SQVTM, CDR2 ANQGSEA. CDR3 loop: CSVEQQGGYEQYF. The CDR3 coding sequence is TGCAGCGTTGAACAACAGGGGGGCTACGAGCAGTACTTC.